The subject of this entry is one TCR beta chain. The data were obtained in a study of blood T cell repertoires in COVID-19. Study background: Material from acute and convalescent COVID-19 was sourced from the United States, Italy and Spain. Sources were T cells, B-cell-depleted T cells, or PBMCs; the material itself was cDNA or gDNA.

The CDR3 runs 15 residues. Germline V gene data show CDR1 as LNHNV and CDR2 as YYDKDF (reference sequence). V was shortened by 5 bases and J by 0 bases, with 11 bases between the two germline ends. In the study's own analysis: Reference gene primer amplification yielded estimated nucleated cell counts. The table came from immunoSEQ multiplex PCR; TCRdb's copy has only in-frame clones and leaves some out. V and J calls and clone size come straight from that table; D and trimming were deduced from the DNA. The table includes around 200,000 clones, 86% detected once. This sequence joins TRBV15 and TRBJ1-3, with D uncertain. What was sequenced was peripheral blood. The source of this sequence is a woman older than 75 in a cohort sampled during active or convalescent COVID-19. The CDR3 nucleotides read TGTGCCACCAGCGCTCAGGTTTTCTCTGGAAACACCATATATTTT. Amino acid sequence: CATSAQVFSGNTIYF.